This is a list of T cell receptor beta chains from one sample in a study of cytotoxic CD8 clonotypes in ibrutinib-treated CLL. This table comes from immunoSEQ multiplex PCR, and its TCRdb copy is limited to in-frame clones, with some not included. The sample yields roughly 42,000 clones, 50% to 80% seen once. This specimen consisted of PBMCs, obtained after 24 months of ibrutinib treatment. These receptors were taken from a human donor with chronic lymphocytic leukemia. Each CDR3 is given with its conserved first and last residue. Fields, in order: D gene, V gene, J gene, clone size, CDR3 length, CDR3 protein, CDR3 DNA. A D gene is named only where the DNA matches it firmly. Not every row has a clone size; where given, it reads once, few, many or a size class.

NA	TRBV6-1	TRBJ1-4	NA	16	CASSERVIGRAEGLFF	TGTGCCAGCAGTGAAAGGGTGATTGGCAGGGCAGAGGGACTGTTTTTT
NA	TRBV2	TRBJ1-2	NA	11	CASIREDGYTF	TGTGCCAGCATTAGGGAGGATGGCTACACCTTC
NA	TRBV9	TRBJ2-6	NA	21	CASSAPGRRPGVGTGANVLTF	TGTGCCAGCAGCGCCCCAGGTAGGCGGCCAGGGGTGGGAACTGGGGCCAACGTCCTGACTTTC
NA	TRBV5-4	TRBJ2-7	NA	15	CASSLHPGTSYEQYF	TGTGCCAGCAGCTTGCATCCAGGAACCTCCTACGAGCAGTACTTC
TRBD1	TRBV10-3	TRBJ2-1	NA	15	CAISERQGARSEQFF	TGTGCCATCAGTGAGCGCCAGGGGGCTAGGAGTGAGCAGTTCTTC
NA	TRBV4-1	TRBJ1-5	NA	16	CASSLREWDTDQPQHF	TGCGCCAGCAGCCTAAGGGAGTGGGACACCGATCAGCCCCAGCATTTT
TRBD1	TRBV6-4	TRBJ2-2	NA	14	CASSRQGGTGELFF	TGTGCCAGCTCCCGACAGGGGGGCACCGGGGAGCTGTTTTTT
NA	TRBV7-9	TRBJ1-3	NA	12	CASSSGAYTIYF	TGTGCCAGCAGCTCGGGGGCGTACACCATATATTTT
NA	TRBV6-1	TRBJ1-4	NA	14	CASSEVRGQGKSFF	TGTGCCAGCAGTGAAGTGAGGGGTCAGGGCAAATCATTTTTT
NA	TRBV6-6	TRBJ1-2	NA	13	CASSIDRNYGYTF	TGTGCCAGCAGCATTGACAGGAACTATGGCTACACCTTC
TRBD1	TRBV27	TRBJ2-7	NA	15	CASSRHRGHGYEQYF	TGTGCCAGCAGTAGACACAGGGGGCACGGGTACGAGCAGTACTTC
NA	TRBV2	TRBJ2-7	NA	10	CASNGYEQYF	TGTGCCAGCAACGGCTACGAGCAGTACTTC
TRBD2	TRBV18	TRBJ2-5	few	13	CASSQVAGETQYF	TGTGCCAGCTCACAGGTAGCGGGAGAGACCCAGTACTTC
NA	TRBV30	TRBJ1-2	NA	12	CAWEQTLYGYTF	TGTGCCTGGGAACAGACGCTCTATGGCTACACCTTC
NA	TRBV7-2	TRBJ2-5	many	15	CASSLMVGAQETQYF	TGTGCCAGCAGCTTAATGGTTGGAGCTCAAGAGACCCAGTACTTC
NA	TRBV6-5	TRBJ1-2	NA	13	CASSENRRRGYTF	TGTGCCAGCAGCGAAAACCGACGCAGGGGCTACACCTTC
NA	TRBV29-1	TRBJ2-1	NA	14	CSVDLSGLYNEQFF	TGCAGCGTTGATTTATCAGGGTTATACAATGAGCAGTTCTTC
NA	TRBV18	TRBJ2-7	NA	12	CASSEIQNEQYF	TGTGCCAGCTCAGAAATACAGAACGAGCAGTACTTC
NA	TRBV16	TRBJ1-1	NA	11	CASSQTPEAFF	TGTGCCAGCAGCCAAACCCCAGAAGCTTTCTTT
NA	TRBV19	TRBJ1-1	NA	16	CASSIMGGQANTEAFF	TGTGCCAGTAGTATAATGGGTGGGCAGGCGAACACTGAAGCTTTCTTT